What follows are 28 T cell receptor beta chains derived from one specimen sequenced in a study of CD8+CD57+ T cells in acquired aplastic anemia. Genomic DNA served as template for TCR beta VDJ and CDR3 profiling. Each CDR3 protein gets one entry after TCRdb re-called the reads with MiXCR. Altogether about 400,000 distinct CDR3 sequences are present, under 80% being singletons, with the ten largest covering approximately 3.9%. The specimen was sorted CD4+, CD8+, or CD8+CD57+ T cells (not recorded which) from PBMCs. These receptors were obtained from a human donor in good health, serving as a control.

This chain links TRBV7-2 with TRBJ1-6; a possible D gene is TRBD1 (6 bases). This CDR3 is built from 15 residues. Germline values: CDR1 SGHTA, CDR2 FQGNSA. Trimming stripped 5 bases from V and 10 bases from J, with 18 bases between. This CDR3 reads CASSLESRGNSPLHF. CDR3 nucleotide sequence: TGTGCCAGCAGCCTAGAAAGCAGGGGCAACTCACCCCTCCACTTT.

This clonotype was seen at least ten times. The CDR3 coding sequence is TGTGCCAGCAATCCGGCGAGGCGCGACGAGCAGTACTTC. It is translated as CASNPARRDEQYF. This chain joins TRBV2 and TRBJ2-7; D gene unclear. Trimming took 7 bases from V and 5 from J, leaving 15 bases between them. Germline V gives CDR1 SNHLY, CDR2 FYNNEI. The CDR3 has 13 amino acids.

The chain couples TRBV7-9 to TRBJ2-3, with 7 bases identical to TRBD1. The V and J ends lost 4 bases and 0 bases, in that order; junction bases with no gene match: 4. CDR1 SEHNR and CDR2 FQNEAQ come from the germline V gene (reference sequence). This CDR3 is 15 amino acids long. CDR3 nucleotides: TGTGCCAGCAGCTCGACAGGGTCTAGCACAGATACGCAGTATTTT. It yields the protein CASSSTGSSTDTQYF.

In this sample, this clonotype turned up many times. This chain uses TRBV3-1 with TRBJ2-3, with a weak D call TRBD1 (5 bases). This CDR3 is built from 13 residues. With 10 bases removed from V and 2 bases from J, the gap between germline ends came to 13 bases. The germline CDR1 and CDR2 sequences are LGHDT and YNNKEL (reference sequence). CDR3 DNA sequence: TGTGCCACCGGACATCATAACACAGATACGCAGTATTTT. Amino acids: CATGHHNTDTQYF.

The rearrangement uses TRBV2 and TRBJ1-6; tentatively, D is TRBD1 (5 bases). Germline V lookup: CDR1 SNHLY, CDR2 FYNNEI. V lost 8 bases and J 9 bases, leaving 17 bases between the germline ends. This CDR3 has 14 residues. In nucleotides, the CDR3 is TGTGCCAGCCCTCCAAGGGGCGGTAGTTCACCCCTCCACTTT. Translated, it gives CASPPRGGSSPLHF.

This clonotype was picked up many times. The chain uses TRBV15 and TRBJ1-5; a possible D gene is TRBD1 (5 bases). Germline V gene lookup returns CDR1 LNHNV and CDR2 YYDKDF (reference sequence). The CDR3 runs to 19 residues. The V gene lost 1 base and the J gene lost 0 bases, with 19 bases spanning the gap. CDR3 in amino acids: CATSRVNRITGYSNQPQHF. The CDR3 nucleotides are TGTGCCACCAGCAGAGTCAACAGGATCACCGGCTATAGCAATCAGCCCCAGCATTTT.

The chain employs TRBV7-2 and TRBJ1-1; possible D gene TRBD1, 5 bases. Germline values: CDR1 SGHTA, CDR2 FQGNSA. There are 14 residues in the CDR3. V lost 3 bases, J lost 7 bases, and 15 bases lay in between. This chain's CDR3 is CASSFSRGVSEAFF. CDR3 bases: TGTGCCAGCAGCTTCTCGCGGGGGGTCAGTGAAGCTTTCTTT.

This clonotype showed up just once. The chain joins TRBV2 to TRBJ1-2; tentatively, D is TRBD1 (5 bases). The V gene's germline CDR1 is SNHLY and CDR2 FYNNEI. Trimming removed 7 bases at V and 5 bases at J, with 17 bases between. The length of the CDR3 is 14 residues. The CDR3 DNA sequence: TGTGCCAGCACCACCAAAGGGGCACTGTATGGCTACACCTTC. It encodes CASTTKGALYGYTF. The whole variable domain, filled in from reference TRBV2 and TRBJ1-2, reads EPEVTQTPSHQVTQMGQEVILRCVPISNHLYFYWYRQILGQKVEFLVSFYNNEISEKSEIFDDQFSVERPDGSNFTLKIRSTKLEDSAMYFCASTTKGALYGYTFGSGTRLTVV.

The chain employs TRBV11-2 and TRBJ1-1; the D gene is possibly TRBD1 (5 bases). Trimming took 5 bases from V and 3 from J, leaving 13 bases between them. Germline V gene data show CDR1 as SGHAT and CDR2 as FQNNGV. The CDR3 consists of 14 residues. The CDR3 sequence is CASSLRQGYTEAFF. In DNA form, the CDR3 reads TGTGCCAGCAGCCTTAGGCAGGGCTACACTGAAGCTTTCTTT.

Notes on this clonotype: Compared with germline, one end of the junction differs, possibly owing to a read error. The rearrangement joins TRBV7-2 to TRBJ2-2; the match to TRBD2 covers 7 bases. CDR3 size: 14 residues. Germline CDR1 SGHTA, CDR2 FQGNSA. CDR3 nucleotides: TGTGCCAGCAGATCGAACCGTAACAGCGGGGACCTGTTTTTT. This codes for CASRSNRNSGDLFF.

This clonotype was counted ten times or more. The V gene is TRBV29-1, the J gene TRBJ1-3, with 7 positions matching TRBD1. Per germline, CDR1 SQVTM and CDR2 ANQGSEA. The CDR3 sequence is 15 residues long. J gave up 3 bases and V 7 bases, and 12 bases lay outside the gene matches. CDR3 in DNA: TGCAGCGCTACGACAGGGAGGGGTAATGGAAACACCATATATTTT. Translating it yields CSATTGRGNGNTIYF.

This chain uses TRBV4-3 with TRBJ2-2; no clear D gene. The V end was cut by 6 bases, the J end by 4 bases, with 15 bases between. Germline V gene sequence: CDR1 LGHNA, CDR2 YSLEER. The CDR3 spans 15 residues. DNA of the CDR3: TGCGCCAGCAGTCCGACCAGGAGAGGCACCGGGGAGCTGTTTTTT. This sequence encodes CASSPTRRGTGELFF.

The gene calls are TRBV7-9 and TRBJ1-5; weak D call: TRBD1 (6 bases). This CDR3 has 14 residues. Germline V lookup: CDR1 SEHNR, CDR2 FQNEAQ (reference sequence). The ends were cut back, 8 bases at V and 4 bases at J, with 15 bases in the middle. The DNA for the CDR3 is TGTGCCAGCGGGGGCAGGAGCCAAAATCAGCCCCAGCATTTT. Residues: CASGGRSQNQPQHF.

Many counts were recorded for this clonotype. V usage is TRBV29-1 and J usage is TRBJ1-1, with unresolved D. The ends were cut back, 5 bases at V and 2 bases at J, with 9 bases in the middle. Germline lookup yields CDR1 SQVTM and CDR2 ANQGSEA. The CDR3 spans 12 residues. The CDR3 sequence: CSVSGRNTEAFF. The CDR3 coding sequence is TGCAGCGTTTCCGGTAGAAACACTGAAGCTTTCTTT.

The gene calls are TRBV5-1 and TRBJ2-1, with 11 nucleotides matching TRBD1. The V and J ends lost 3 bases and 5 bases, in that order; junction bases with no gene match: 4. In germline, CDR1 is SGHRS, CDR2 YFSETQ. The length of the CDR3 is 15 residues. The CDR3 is CASSSGQGDNNEQFF. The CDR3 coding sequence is TGCGCCAGCAGCTCGGGACAGGGGGACAACAATGAGCAGTTCTTC.

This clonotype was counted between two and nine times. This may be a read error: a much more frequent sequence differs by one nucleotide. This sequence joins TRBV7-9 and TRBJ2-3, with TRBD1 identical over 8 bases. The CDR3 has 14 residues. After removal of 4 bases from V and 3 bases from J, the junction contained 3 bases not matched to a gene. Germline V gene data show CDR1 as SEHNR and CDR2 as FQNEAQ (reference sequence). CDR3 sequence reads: CASSSGQATDTQYF. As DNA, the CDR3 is TGTGCCAGCAGCTCGGGACAGGCGACAGATACGCAGTATTTT.

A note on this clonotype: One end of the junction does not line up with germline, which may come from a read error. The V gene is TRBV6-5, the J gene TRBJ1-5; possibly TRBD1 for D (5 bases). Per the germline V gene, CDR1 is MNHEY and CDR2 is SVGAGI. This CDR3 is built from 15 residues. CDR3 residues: CAISSGAASNQPQHF. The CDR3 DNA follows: TGTGCCATCAGTTCTGGGGCGGCTTCGAATCAGCCCCAGCATTTT.

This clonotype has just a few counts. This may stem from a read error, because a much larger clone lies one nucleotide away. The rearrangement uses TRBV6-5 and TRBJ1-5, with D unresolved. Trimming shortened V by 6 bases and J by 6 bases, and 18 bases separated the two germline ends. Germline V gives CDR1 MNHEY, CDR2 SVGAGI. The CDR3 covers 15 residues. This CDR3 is CASSRRANGGQPQHF. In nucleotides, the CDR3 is TGTGCCAGCAGCCGTCGGGCCAACGGTGGTCAGCCCCAGCATTTT.

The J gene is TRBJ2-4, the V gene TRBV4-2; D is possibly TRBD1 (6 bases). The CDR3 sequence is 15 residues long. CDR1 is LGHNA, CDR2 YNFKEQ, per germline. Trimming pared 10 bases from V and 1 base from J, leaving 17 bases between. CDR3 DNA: TGTGCCACTACTCCAGGGGATGGGGCCAAAAACATTCAGTACTTC. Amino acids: CATTPGDGAKNIQYF.

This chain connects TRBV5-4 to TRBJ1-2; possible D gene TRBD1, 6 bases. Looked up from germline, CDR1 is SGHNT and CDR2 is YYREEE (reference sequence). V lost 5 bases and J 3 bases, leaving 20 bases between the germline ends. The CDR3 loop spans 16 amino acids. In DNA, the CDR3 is TGTGCCAGCAGTGATTCAGGGGAGGGGTTGGACTATGGCTACACCTTC. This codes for CASSDSGEGLDYGYTF.

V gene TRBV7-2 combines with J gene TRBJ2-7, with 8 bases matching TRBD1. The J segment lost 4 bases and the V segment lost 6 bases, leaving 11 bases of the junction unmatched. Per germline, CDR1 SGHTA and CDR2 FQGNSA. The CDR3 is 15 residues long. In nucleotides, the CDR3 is TGTGCCAGCAGTGTAGGACAGGGATTTATATACGAGCAGTACTTC. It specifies CASSVGQGFIYEQYF.

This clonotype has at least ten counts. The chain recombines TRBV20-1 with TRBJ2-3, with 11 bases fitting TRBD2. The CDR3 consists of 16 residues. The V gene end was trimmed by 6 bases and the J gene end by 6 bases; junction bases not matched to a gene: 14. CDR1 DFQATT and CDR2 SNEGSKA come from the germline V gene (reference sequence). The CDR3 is CSANLAGGLLLDTQYF. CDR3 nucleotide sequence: TGCAGTGCCAACCTAGCGGGGGGCCTCTTGTTGGATACGCAGTATTTT.

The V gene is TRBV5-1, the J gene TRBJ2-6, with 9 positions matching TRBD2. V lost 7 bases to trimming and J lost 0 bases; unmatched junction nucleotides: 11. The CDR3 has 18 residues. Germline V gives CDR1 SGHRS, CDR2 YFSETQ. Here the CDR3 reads CASAAGGGTDSGANVLTF. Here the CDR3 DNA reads TGCGCCAGCGCGGCGGGGGGGGGCACTGACTCTGGGGCCAACGTCCTGACTTTC.

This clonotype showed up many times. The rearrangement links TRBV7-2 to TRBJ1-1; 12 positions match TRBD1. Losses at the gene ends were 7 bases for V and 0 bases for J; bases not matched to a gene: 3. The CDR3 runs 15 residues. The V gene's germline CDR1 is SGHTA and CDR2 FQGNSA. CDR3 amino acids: CASTGTGGVNTEAFF. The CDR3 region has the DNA TGTGCCAGCACCGGGACAGGGGGCGTGAACACTGAAGCTTTCTTT.

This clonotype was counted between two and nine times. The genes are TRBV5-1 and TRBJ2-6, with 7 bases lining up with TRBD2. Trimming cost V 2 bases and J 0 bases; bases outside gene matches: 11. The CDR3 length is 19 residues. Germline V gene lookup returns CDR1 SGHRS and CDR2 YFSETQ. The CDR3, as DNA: TGCGCCAGCAGCTTTGAGGGCGGGGGTACAAGCTCTGGGGCCAACGTCCTGACTTTC. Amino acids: CASSFEGGGTSSGANVLTF.

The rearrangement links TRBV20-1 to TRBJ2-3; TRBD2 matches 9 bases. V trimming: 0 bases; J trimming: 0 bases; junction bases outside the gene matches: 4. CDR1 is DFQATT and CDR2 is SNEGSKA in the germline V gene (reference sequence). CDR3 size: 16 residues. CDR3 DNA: TGCAGTGCTAGAGATAGACTAGCGGTTAGCACAGATACGCAGTATTTT. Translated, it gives CSARDRLAVSTDTQYF.

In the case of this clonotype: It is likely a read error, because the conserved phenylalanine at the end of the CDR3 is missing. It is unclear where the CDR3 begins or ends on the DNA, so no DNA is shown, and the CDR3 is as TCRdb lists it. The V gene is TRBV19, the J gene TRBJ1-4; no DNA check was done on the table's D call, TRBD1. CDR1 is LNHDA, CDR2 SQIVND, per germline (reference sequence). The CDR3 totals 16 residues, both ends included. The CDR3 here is CASSPQRDTETPYILV.

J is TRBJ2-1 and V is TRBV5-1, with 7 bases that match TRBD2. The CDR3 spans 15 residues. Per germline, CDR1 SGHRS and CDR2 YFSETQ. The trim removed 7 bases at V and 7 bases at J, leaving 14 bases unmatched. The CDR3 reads CASGLSQTSENEQFF. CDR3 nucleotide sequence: TGCGCCAGCGGGTTGTCTCAAACTAGCGAAAATGAGCAGTTCTTC.